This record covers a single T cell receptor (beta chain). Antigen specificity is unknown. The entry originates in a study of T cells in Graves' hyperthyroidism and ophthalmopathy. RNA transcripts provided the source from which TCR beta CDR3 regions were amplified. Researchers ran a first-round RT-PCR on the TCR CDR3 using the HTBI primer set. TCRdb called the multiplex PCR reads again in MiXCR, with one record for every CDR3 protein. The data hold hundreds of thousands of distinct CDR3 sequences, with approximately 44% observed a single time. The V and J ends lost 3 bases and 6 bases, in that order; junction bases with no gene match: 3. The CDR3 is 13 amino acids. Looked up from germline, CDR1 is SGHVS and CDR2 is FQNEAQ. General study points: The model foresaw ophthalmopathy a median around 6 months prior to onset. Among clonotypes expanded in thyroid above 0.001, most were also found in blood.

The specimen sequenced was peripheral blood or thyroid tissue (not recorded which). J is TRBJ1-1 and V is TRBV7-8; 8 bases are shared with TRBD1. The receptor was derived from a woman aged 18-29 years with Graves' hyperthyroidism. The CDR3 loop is CASSLDRVPEAFF. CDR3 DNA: TGTGCCAGCAGCTTGGACAGGGTACCTGAAGCTTTCTTT.